This paragraph covers one T cell receptor beta chain sequence. Its binding antigen is unknown. No base-level quality is on record; no much larger clone is a single base apart. Relative to germline, V is 6 bases shorter and J is 1 base shorter, with 12 bases between their ends. The germline V gene yields SQVTM for CDR1 and ANQGSEA for CDR2. Its CDR3 holds 13 amino acids, cysteine through phenylalanine. Here the CDR3 DNA is all that survives: 39 bases in frame from base 1. This sample was included in a study of blood T cell repertoires in COVID-19 (dated by TCRdb to between 2020 and 2021). About the study as a whole: Collaborator samples came from the United States, Italy and Spain and covered acute and convalescent phases of COVID-19. A freely available public database, intended as a resource for researchers studying the immune response to SARS-CoV-2, is where the repertoires were released. The material from the prospective study consisted of cDNA or gDNA derived from T cells, B-cell-depleted T cells, or PBMCs. Sample metadata almost always included a de-identified subject ID, COVID-19 status, age in years and sex. Samples came from the ongoing ImmuneRACE study (first 160 participants) plus 1,254 subjects from 6 global collaborators. HLA class I and class II types, where available, came from metadata supplied by the sample provider rather than from assay-based typing. Deeply sampled blood TCRbeta repertoires from subjects exposed to, actively infected with, or recovered from COVID-19 were included in the dataset.

TCRbeta CDR3 regions were amplified from genomic DNA by means of the immunoSEQ Assay, a bias-controlled multiplex PCR. The study's processing was this. Within the assay, amplification of reference gene primers was used to estimate how many nucleated cells each sample contained. To quantify the absolute abundance of each unique TCRbeta CDR3 rearrangement, sequence reads were collapsed and filtered. For each sample, productive Simpson clonality was calculated as the square root of Simpson's diversity index over productive rearrangements. TCRdb mirrors the immuneACCESS table, restricted to in-frame sequences. Some clones are absent from its copies; in checked studies, under half trace to an unresolved V gene, and the reason for the others is unknown. The V and J calls and the clone size are those of that table, but D and trimming were determined from the DNA. Present in this sample are roughly 250,000 clones, under 85% of which were seen just once. Of the sample, 0.85% to 1% falls within the top ten clones.

One collaborating source in Seattle enrolled patients while the patients were actively infected and followed the patients over time throughout the course of disease. Each collaborating institution followed its own protocols to collect whole blood in K2EDTA tubes. For TCRbeta analysis, collaborators shipped samples as frozen whole blood, isolated PBMCs, or DNA extracted from either of those sample types. Summary of the overall study and its limitations: The quantity of clinical and demographic metadata differed by source and by participant and was supplied without curation.

The rearrangement joined TRBV29-1 to TRBJ1-1; possibly the D gene is TRBD1, per 6 matching bases. This clonotype originated in a human donor with COVID-19, enrolled during active disease. The donor label of this sample is uncertain. Sequenced: peripheral blood. The CDR3: CSVKTGRNTEAFF. The nucleotides are TGCAGCGTCAAAACAGGGAGGAACACTGAAGCTTTCTTT.